This TCR beta chain originates from a study of T cell responses to AZD1222 COVID-19 vaccine. Study background: Pooling covered second doses at about 4 or about 12 weeks.

As regards this clone: Its target is unknown.

General observations from the study: Across spike, vaccine-associated CD4 TCRs were found, dominant at 160-218 and 743-854.

Clones were sequenced by immunoSEQ multiplex PCR, and TCRdb holds only the in-frame ones, with some missing. The repertoire consists of 150,000 or so clones, with roughly 91% occurring once and the leading ten covering 1.4% to 1.5%. This CDR3 is 14 amino acids long. Germline values: CDR1 GTSNPN, CDR2 SVGIG (reference sequence). Unmatched junction bases numbered 7, after V lost 2 bases and J lost 6 bases. The gene calls are TRBV30 and TRBJ1-3; 7 bases fit TRBD1. Sequences were derived from peripheral blood, sampled on day 0 of AZD1222 vaccination. This TCR came from an adult in good health. CDR3 residues: CAWSWDSTLNTIYF. CDR3 sequence (DNA): TGTGCCTGGAGTTGGGACAGCACCTTAAACACCATATATTTT.